This TCR beta chain derives from a study of blood T cell repertoires in COVID-19. Study overall: There were acute and convalescent COVID-19 samples, and they came from the United States, Italy and Spain. Nucleic acid was either cDNA or gDNA, and it came from T cells, B-cell-depleted T cells, or PBMCs.

Trimming cost V 4 bases and J 5 bases; bases outside gene matches: 3. Germline lookup yields CDR1 LGHNA and CDR2 YNFKEQ. The CDR3 extends over 14 amino acids. As originally analysed: Amplification of reference gene primers was used by the study to estimate nucleated cell counts. Sequencing was performed with immunoSEQ multiplex PCR; in TCRdb, only in-frame clones are kept and a portion is missing. V, J and clone size reflect that table, while D and trimming were determined from the DNA. The sample has tens of thousands of clones, less than 85% seen once. The TCR sequence derives from a woman aged 45-65 years with active or convalescent COVID-19. The chain combines TRBV4-2 with TRBJ1-2, with 11 bases aligning to TRBD1. The specimen sequenced was peripheral blood. In DNA form, the CDR3 reads TGTGCCAGCAGCCCGGGGACAGGGGGATATGGCTACACCTTC. Amino acids: CASSPGTGGYGYTF.